Sequencing of this TCR beta chain was carried out in a study of blood T cell repertoires in COVID-19 (dated by TCRdb to 2020 to 2022). About the study as a whole: Samples covering the acute and convalescent phases of COVID-19 were provided by collaborators in the United States, Italy and Spain. The material from the prospective study consisted of cDNA or gDNA derived from T cells, B-cell-depleted T cells, or PBMCs. Nearly every sample came with metadata listing a de-identified subject ID, COVID-19 status, age in years and sex. The repertoires were released in a freely available public database meant as a resource for research on the immune response to SARS-CoV-2. The samples were drawn from the first 160 participants of the ongoing ImmuneRACE study and from some 1,300 subjects provided by 6 global collaborators. Subjects who had been exposed to COVID-19, were actively infected with it, or had recovered from it provided the deeply sampled blood TCRbeta repertoires that made up the dataset. Where HLA class I and class II types were available, the types were taken from metadata supplied by the sample provider, not from assay-based typing.

Participants in the prospective study were aged roughly 18 to 100 years, lived in 24 United States geographic areas, and enrolled through a virtual design. To assign participants to cohorts, the prospective study relied on clinical history that participants themselves reported in a screening survey and a study questionnaire. Recovered participants in ImmuneRACE Cohort 3 were defined as having two consecutive negative NP/OP PCR tests, clearance from a healthcare professional, or resolution of symptoms. Mobile phlebotomists in the prospective study collected whole blood, serum and a nasopharyngeal or oropharyngeal swab from every participant. Participants in the prospective study had the option to provide additional blood draws and questionnaires over a roughly 2-month period. Before DNA extraction, blood samples from the prospective study were shipped at room temperature or frozen. This clone was counted a few times. Its antigen remains undetermined. No much larger clonotype is one base removed from it; base qualities were not supplied.

Trimming at the junction amounts to 1 base on V and 7 bases on J, and the germline ends lie 10 bases apart. The CDR3 sequence holds 13 residues, the cysteine and phenylalanine included. Only CDR3 DNA remains: 39 bases, in frame from the first base. CDR1 and CDR2, per the germline V gene, are SGHAT and FQNNGV. Overall study outcomes, separate from this receptor: How much clinical and demographic metadata was included differed by source and by participant, and the metadata was provided uncurated.

The immunoSEQ Assay, a bias-controlled multiplex PCR, was used to amplify TCRbeta CDR3 regions from genomic DNA. Turning to the authors' computational methods: Nucleated cell counts per sample were estimated from amplification of reference gene primers within the assay. To quantify the absolute abundance of each unique TCRbeta CDR3 rearrangement, sequence reads were collapsed and filtered. For each sample, productive Simpson clonality was calculated by taking the square root of Simpson's diversity index across productive rearrangements. In TCRdb, the immuneACCESS table is reduced to in-frame sequences with V and J assigned. These tables do not hold every clone; where another copy was compared, an unresolved V gene accounts for under half, and the others remain unexplained. Clonal size and the V and J genes are those of that table, whereas D and trimming came from the DNA. In all, the sample holds roughly 240,000 clones, and roughly 86% of those were seen once. The ten largest clones add up to roughly 2% of the sample.

The sample taken for sequencing was PBMCs or T cells enriched from blood (not recorded which). The origin of this receptor is a woman aged 45-65 years who had recovered from COVID-19. The chain uses TRBV11-2 and TRBJ1-1; there is no confident call for the D gene. The CDR3 reads as follows: CASSLGAGGEAFF. Read as DNA, the sequence is TGTGCCAGCAGCTTAGGGGCGGGCGGTGAAGCTTTCTTT. The variable domain in full, with residues beyond the CDR3 obtained from the reference TRBV11-2 and TRBJ1-1 genes, is EAGVAQSPRYKIIEKRQSVAFWCNPISGHATLYWYQQILGQGPKLLIQFQNNGVVDDSQLPKDRFSAERLKGVDSTLKIQPAKLEDSAVYLCASSLGAGGEAFFGQGTRLTVV.